The rows below give T cell receptor beta chains drawn from one sample of a study of spatial heterogeneity in lung cancer. TCRdb called the 5' RACE reads again in MiXCR, with one record for every CDR3 protein. The data show about 14,000 distinct CDR3 sequences, roughly 10% seen once. The sequencing here drew on PBMCs, taken at surgery. The origin of the receptors is a female donor with early-stage non-small cell lung cancer. The CDR3 runs from the conserved cysteine through the conserved F or W. The order of the fields is clone size, D gene, V gene, J gene, CDR3 DNA, CDR3 protein. D genes are given only for firm matches. Clone size is given for some rows only: seen once, a few or many times, or a class if the clone is expanded.

clone size: many; D gene: TRBD2; V gene: TRBV20-1; J gene: TRBJ2-5; CDR3 DNA: TGCAGTGCCCACGGACTAGCGGGGGACGACGGGACCCAGTACTTC; CDR3 protein: CSAHGLAGDDGTQYF
clone size: many; D gene: NA; V gene: TRBV13; J gene: TRBJ2-5; CDR3 DNA: TGTGCCAGCAGGACCACGGGGGAAGAGACCCAGTACTTC; CDR3 protein: CASRTTGEETQYF
clone size: many; D gene: NA; V gene: TRBV14; J gene: TRBJ1-3; CDR3 DNA: TGTGCCAGCAGCCAGAGGGAGGCAGCGTCTGGAAACACCATATATTTT; CDR3 protein: CASSQREAASGNTIYF
clone size: few; D gene: TRBD1; V gene: TRBV12-3/TRBV12-4; J gene: TRBJ2-5; CDR3 DNA: TGTGCCAGCAGGCTAGGGACAGGGGGCGTAGAGACCCAGTACTTC; CDR3 protein: CASRLGTGGVETQYF
clone size: many; D gene: NA; V gene: TRBV5-4; J gene: TRBJ1-2; CDR3 DNA: TGTGCCAGCAGCCCGGCGGGGCGCAGTCTAGGCTATGGCTACACCTTC; CDR3 protein: CASSPAGRSLGYGYTF
clone size: many; D gene: TRBD1; V gene: TRBV29-1; J gene: TRBJ1-1; CDR3 DNA: TGCAGCGTTGAAGGTGGACAGGGGACTGAAGCTTTCTTT; CDR3 protein: CSVEGGQGTEAFF
clone size: many; D gene: NA; V gene: TRBV19; J gene: TRBJ1-5; CDR3 DNA: TGTGCCAGCCGACAGGCCCGAGGCAATCAGCCCCAGCATTTT; CDR3 protein: CASRQARGNQPQHF
clone size: many; D gene: NA; V gene: TRBV2; J gene: TRBJ1-2; CDR3 DNA: TGTGCCAGCATAAACCCACTTATCGGCTATGGCTACACCTTC; CDR3 protein: CASINPLIGYGYTF
clone size: many; D gene: TRBD1; V gene: TRBV20-1; J gene: TRBJ1-5; CDR3 DNA: TGCAGTGCCGCCTGGACAGGGGGCAATCAGCCCCAGCATTTT; CDR3 protein: CSAAWTGGNQPQHF
clone size: many; D gene: TRBD2; V gene: TRBV7-2; J gene: TRBJ2-5; CDR3 DNA: TGTGCCAGCAGCTCGAGACTAGCGGCACTCCAAGAGACCCAGTACTTC; CDR3 protein: CASSSRLAALQETQYF
clone size: many; D gene: TRBD2; V gene: TRBV13; J gene: TRBJ2-1; CDR3 DNA: TGTGCCAGCAGCTTAGTGACTAGCGGGTCGTACAATGAGCAGTTCTTC; CDR3 protein: CASSLVTSGSYNEQFF
clone size: few; D gene: TRBD1; V gene: TRBV6-1; J gene: TRBJ2-3; CDR3 DNA: TGTGCCAGCGGGACAGGCTTATCCACAGATACGCAGTATTTT; CDR3 protein: CASGTGLSTDTQYF
clone size: few; D gene: NA; V gene: TRBV5-5; J gene: TRBJ1-1; CDR3 DNA: TGTGCCAGCAGCTCGACGTCGGGACTTTATTCTGAAGCTTTCTTT; CDR3 protein: CASSSTSGLYSEAFF
clone size: NA; D gene: NA; V gene: TRBV19; J gene: TRBJ2-2; CDR3 DNA: TGTGCCAGTAGTACGGACTCCTCCCGACGGAGCGGGGAGCTGTTTTTT; CDR3 protein: CASSTDSSRRSGELFF
clone size: many; D gene: TRBD1; V gene: TRBV19; J gene: TRBJ1-5; CDR3 DNA: TGTGCCAGTAGTTCCCGGACAGGGAGGGGGATATACAGCAATCAGCCCCAGCATTTT; CDR3 protein: CASSSRTGRGIYSNQPQHF
clone size: once; D gene: NA; V gene: TRBV12-3/TRBV12-4; J gene: TRBJ2-2; CDR3 DNA: TGTGCCAGCAGTTTAGGTGGCGACTACCTGACCGGGGAGCTGTTTTTT; CDR3 protein: CASSLGGDYLTGELFF
clone size: many; D gene: NA; V gene: TRBV20-1; J gene: TRBJ2-3; CDR3 DNA: TGCAGTGAAAGGGGAAGAATTGCAGATACGCAGTATTTT; CDR3 protein: CSERGRIADTQYF
clone size: NA; D gene: TRBD2; V gene: TRBV12-3/TRBV12-4; J gene: TRBJ2-3; CDR3 DNA: TGTGCCAGCAGTCCCGGGGGGAGCACAGATACGCAGTATTTT; CDR3 protein: CASSPGGSTDTQYF
clone size: many; D gene: NA; V gene: TRBV11-2; J gene: TRBJ1-3; CDR3 DNA: TGTGCCAGCAGCGGAGGGGCCTCTGGAAACACCATATATTTT; CDR3 protein: CASSGGASGNTIYF
clone size: medium-sized; D gene: NA; V gene: TRBV28; J gene: TRBJ2-5; CDR3 DNA: TGTGCCAGCAGTTTAGTGAGGGAGACCCAGTACTTC; CDR3 protein: CASSLVRETQYF
clone size: many; D gene: NA; V gene: TRBV12-3/TRBV12-4; J gene: TRBJ1-5; CDR3 DNA: TGTGCCAGCAGTTTCCGGGTAAATCAGCCCCAGCATTTT; CDR3 protein: CASSFRVNQPQHF
clone size: many; D gene: NA; V gene: TRBV20-1; J gene: TRBJ2-5; CDR3 DNA: TGCAGTGCCAACGGCCCCTCTAGAGCTTCTCAAGAGACCCAGTACTTC; CDR3 protein: CSANGPSRASQETQYF
clone size: many; D gene: NA; V gene: TRBV12-3/TRBV12-4; J gene: TRBJ1-1; CDR3 DNA: TGTGCCAGCAGTATCGCTGACCTGGTGATGAACACTGAAGCTTTCTTT; CDR3 protein: CASSIADLVMNTEAFF
clone size: many; D gene: NA; V gene: TRBV3-1; J gene: TRBJ1-2; CDR3 DNA: TGTGCCAGCAGCCAAGTCGAAGCCGCCCCGGTCTATGGCTACACCTTC; CDR3 protein: CASSQVEAAPVYGYTF